The text below deals with one T cell receptor beta chain. Its antigen remains unidentified. The PCR was carried out with 60 Vbeta primers and 13 Jbeta primers. Method: immunoSEQ multiplex PCR; TCRdb's copy keeps in-frame clones and lacks some. The sample yields around 160,000 clones, about 64% seen once. This record comes from a study of cytomegalovirus exposure and HLA in healthy donors. Study at large: Unique TCRs from HLA-typed donors, 80 million to 90 million of them, were held in an early data release.

Points from the study as a whole: A later examination showed that TCR association rates differed by HLA locus, with DRB1 most and HLA-C fewest.

Sequencing was carried out using PBMCs. The sequence was collected from a man between 45 and 60 years old in good health and CMV-seronegative.

The CDR3 here is CASSIPGQGNTEAFF. The CDR3 nucleotides read TGTGCCAGTAGTATCCCAGGACAGGGGAACACTGAAGCTTTCTTT. V gene TRBV19 combines with J gene TRBJ1-1; 8 bases agree with TRBD1. The CDR3 length is 15 residues. Trimming cost V 3 bases and J 1 base; bases outside gene matches: 4. Germline values: CDR1 LNHDA, CDR2 SQIVND (reference sequence).